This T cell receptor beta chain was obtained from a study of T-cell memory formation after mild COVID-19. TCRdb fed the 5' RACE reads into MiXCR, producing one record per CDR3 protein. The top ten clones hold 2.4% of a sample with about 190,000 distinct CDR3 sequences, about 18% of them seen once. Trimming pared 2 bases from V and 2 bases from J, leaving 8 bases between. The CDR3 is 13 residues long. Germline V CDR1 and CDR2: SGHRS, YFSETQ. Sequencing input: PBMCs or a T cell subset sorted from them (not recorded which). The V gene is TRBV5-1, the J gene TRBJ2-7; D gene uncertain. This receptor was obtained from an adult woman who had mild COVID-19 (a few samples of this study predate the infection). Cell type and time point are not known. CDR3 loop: CASSLTTPYEQYF. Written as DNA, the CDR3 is TGCGCCAGCAGCTTAACGACCCCCTACGAGCAGTACTTC.